The 22 T cell receptor beta chains in this list originate from one sample, sequenced in a study of T cells in Graves' hyperthyroidism and ophthalmopathy. There were TCR beta CDR3 regions amplified from RNA transcripts. The study used the HTBI primer set for a first-round RT-PCR of the TCR CDR3. TCRdb reprocessed the multiplex PCR reads via MiXCR and lists one record per CDR3 protein. This table holds 500,000 to 700,000 distinct CDR3 sequences, 16% found once. Sequences were obtained from blood. The source is a woman between 18 and 29 years old with Graves' hyperthyroidism.

The chain is built from TRBV19 and TRBJ2-1; 7 bases fit TRBD2. V dropped 3 bases and J dropped 5; count of bases not matched to a gene: 7. This CDR3 contains 15 residues. CDR1 is LNHDA and CDR2 is SQIVND in the germline V gene (reference sequence). The CDR3 DNA sequence: TGTGCCAGTAGTATCGGACTAGTAGGGCACAATGAGCAGTTCTTC. It codes for CASSIGLVGHNEQFF.

This clonotype was recorded at least ten times. The CDR3 region is CASSRTSGRGTDTQYF. CDR3 in DNA: TGTGCCAGCAGCCGCACTAGCGGGAGAGGCACAGATACGCAGTATTTT. V gene TRBV7-9 combines with J gene TRBJ2-3, with 11 nucleotides matching TRBD2. V gave up 5 bases and J gave up 1 base; unmatched junction bases: 5. The V gene's germline CDR1 is SEHNR and CDR2 FQNEAQ (reference sequence). This CDR3 region has 16 residues.

This clonotype was recorded a few times. The chain links TRBV11-2 to TRBJ2-6; TRBD1 agrees at 7 bases. The germline gives CDR1 SGHAT, CDR2 FQNNGV. This CDR3 has 15 residues. The ends lost 7 bases at V and 3 bases at J; junction bases unmatched: 6. The CDR3 DNA reads as TGTGCCAGCAACAGGGGCGCTGGTGGGGCCAACGTCCTGACTTTC. Translated, it gives CASNRGAGGANVLTF.

This clonotype was counted at least ten times. The chain is built from TRBV20-1 and TRBJ2-2; 7 bases match TRBD1. The CDR3 covers 14 residues. Germline CDR1 is DFQATT and CDR2 is SNEGSKA (reference sequence). Unmatched junction bases numbered 1, after V lost 2 bases and J lost 1 base. The CDR3: CSARRTGNTGELFF. The CDR3 region has the DNA TGCAGTGCTAGAAGGACAGGGAACACCGGGGAGCTGTTTTTT.

There are many counts of this clonotype. This chain joins TRBV12-3 or TRBV12-4 and TRBJ1-2, with TRBD1 as a possible D gene (6 bases). The V gene lost 6 bases and the J gene lost 2 bases, with 13 bases spanning the gap. This CDR3 has 14 residues. The DNA for the CDR3 is TGTGCCAGCAGCCCAATAGGGGGGAACTATGGCTACACCTTC. Amino acids: CASSPIGGNYGYTF.

Of note for this clonotype: The junction departs from germline at one end; a sequencing error may be responsible. The chain couples TRBV3-1 to TRBJ2-1, with 9 bases matching TRBD2. This CDR3 is built from 15 residues. Germline values: CDR1 LGHDT, CDR2 YNNKEL (reference sequence). This CDR3 reads CTSSLLAGVESEQFF. CDR3 DNA: TGTACCAGCAGCCTATTAGCGGGGGTAGAGAGTGAGCAGTTCTTC.

This clonotype was seen at least ten times. The chain is built from TRBV29-1 and TRBJ2-7; D remains ambiguous. This CDR3 region has 14 residues. Trimming left V 4 bases short and J 0 bases short, with 13 bases between. Germline CDR1 is SQVTM and CDR2 is ANQGSEA. In nucleotides, the CDR3 is TGCAGCGTTGCGCAGGATGAGCTCTCCTACGAGCAGTACTTC. It encodes CSVAQDELSYEQYF.

This clonotype came up a few times. V is TRBV15 and J is TRBJ2-7, with TRBD2 as a possible D gene (6 bases). This CDR3 is 14 amino acids long. Germline V CDR1 and CDR2: LNHNV, YYDKDF (reference sequence). Deletions cut 1 base from V and 6 bases from J, with 13 bases between. This CDR3 reads CATSRVALASEQYF. CDR3 DNA: TGTGCCACCAGCAGAGTGGCACTAGCCTCCGAGCAGTACTTC.

The chain carries TRBV9 and TRBJ1-6; the match to TRBD1 covers 7 bases. Trimming cost V 2 bases and J 6 bases; bases outside gene matches: 5. The CDR3 covers 15 residues. CDR1 is SGDLS and CDR2 is YYNGEE in the germline V gene. This chain's CDR3 is CASSVTGAANSPLHF. The CDR3, as DNA: TGTGCCAGCAGCGTTACAGGGGCGGCTAATTCACCCCTCCACTTT.

The chain carries TRBV6-1 and TRBJ1-4, with a weak D call TRBD1 (6 bases). Trimming cost V 5 bases and J 8 bases, with 9 bases left between them. This CDR3 is 12 amino acids long. Germline lookup yields CDR1 MNHNS and CDR2 SASEGT. CDR3 in DNA: TGTGCCAGCAGTCCCAGGGGCGAAAAACTGTTTTTT. This sequence encodes CASSPRGEKLFF.

This clonotype has ten or more counts. For the CDR3, the DNA is TGTGCCATCCGAGAGGTGGGAATCCGGGACACGTCCTACGAGCAGTACTTC. It specifies CAIREVGIRDTSYEQYF. This chain uses TRBV2 with TRBJ2-7; D perhaps matches TRBD1 (6 bases). Trimming pared 10 bases from V and 1 base from J, leaving 26 bases between. The germline CDR1 and CDR2 sequences are SNHLY and FYNNEI. The CDR3 length is 17 residues.

This clonotype was seen many times. The rearrangement uses TRBV4-3 and TRBJ2-6; D gene ambiguous. CDR1 and CDR2 from the germline V gene are LGHNA and YSLEER. This CDR3 is 17 amino acids long. Trimming removed 0 bases from V and 0 bases from J, with 9 bases in between. Here the CDR3 reads CASSQDGQASGANVLTF. CDR3 nucleotides: TGCGCCAGCAGCCAAGACGGGCAGGCCTCTGGGGCCAACGTCCTGACTTTC.

This clonotype occurred a few times. V gene TRBV12-3 or TRBV12-4 combines with J gene TRBJ2-1; D is unclear. V was clipped by 1 base and J by 2 bases, with 9 bases between them. The CDR3 spans 15 residues. The CDR3 spells CASSLGSRAYNEQFF. For the CDR3, the DNA is TGTGCCAGCAGTTTAGGGTCTCGGGCCTACAATGAGCAGTTCTTC.

This clonotype was seen only once. V gene TRBV5-1 combines with J gene TRBJ2-6; D is unresolved. The ends were cut back, 7 bases at V and 0 bases at J, with 11 bases in the middle. Germline V gives CDR1 SGHRS, CDR2 YFSETQ. The CDR3 is made up of 15 amino acids. The CDR3 nucleotides read TGCGCCAGCCGCCAAATAAGCTCTGGGGCCAACGTCCTGACTTTC. Translation: CASRQISSGANVLTF. The full variable domain, its missing parts supplied by reference TRBV5-1 and TRBJ2-6, is KAGVTQTPRYLIKTRGQQVTLSCSPISGHRSVSWYQQTPGQGLQFLFEYFSETQRNKGNFPGRFSGRQFSNSRSEMNVSTLELGDSALYLCASRQISSGANVLTFGAGSRLTVL.

V and J are TRBV2 and TRBJ1-4; D possibly corresponds to TRBD1 (6 bases). Germline V gene sequence: CDR1 SNHLY, CDR2 FYNNEI. The V end was cut by 3 bases, the J end by 2 bases, with 10 bases between. The CDR3 loop spans 15 amino acids. The CDR3 is CASSDRGGTNEKLFF. DNA for the CDR3: TGTGCCAGCAGTGATCGGGGGGGCACTAATGAAAAACTGTTTTTT.

This clonotype was detected ten times or more. This chain joins TRBV5-1 and TRBJ2-1; D remains ambiguous. This CDR3 is built from 15 residues. The V gene lost 0 bases and the J gene lost 0 bases, with 7 bases spanning the gap. Germline CDR1 SGHRS, CDR2 YFSETQ. The CDR3 region is CASSLGYSSYNEQFF. CDR3 in DNA: TGCGCCAGCAGCTTGGGCTACAGCTCCTACAATGAGCAGTTCTTC. Complete variable domain (other parts from reference TRBV5-1 and TRBJ2-1): KAGVTQTPRYLIKTRGQQVTLSCSPISGHRSVSWYQQTPGQGLQFLFEYFSETQRNKGNFPGRFSGRQFSNSRSEMNVSTLELGDSALYLCASSLGYSSYNEQFFGPGTRLTVL.

This clonotype has a handful of counts. The rearrangement links TRBV12-3 or TRBV12-4 to TRBJ1-1; 7 bases fit TRBD1. The V and J ends lost 6 bases and 1 base, in that order; junction bases with no gene match: 5. This CDR3 region has 14 residues. CDR3 nucleotide sequence: TGTGCCAGCAGACTCAGGGGGGGGAACACTGAAGCTTTCTTT. Protein: CASRLRGGNTEAFF.

This clonotype was observed a few times. A junction end diverges from the germline sequence, so it may reflect a read error. The genes are TRBV12-3 or TRBV12-4 and TRBJ1-5, with D tentatively TRBD1 (6 bases). CDR3 length equals 17 residues. The CDR3 DNA reads TGTGCCGGCAGTTCAGCGAATACAGGGTATAGCAATCAGCCCCAGCATTTT. Its protein is CAGSSANTGYSNQPQHF.

This clonotype has at least ten counts. The V call is TRBV28, the J call TRBJ1-3, with D unclear. This CDR3 has 15 residues. CDR1 and CDR2 from the germline V gene are MDHEN and SYDVKM. V was trimmed by 6 bases and J by 0 bases, leaving 12 bases between them. The CDR3 DNA is TGTGCCAGCAGGGTCTGGGATCCCTCTGGAAACACCATATATTTT. It specifies CASRVWDPSGNTIYF.

This clonotype appeared once. The rearrangement links TRBV18 to TRBJ2-2; TRBD1 might be the D (7 bases). Per germline, CDR1 KGHSH and CDR2 LQKENI. This CDR3 is built from 16 residues. Trimming took 5 bases from V and 3 from J, leaving 16 bases between them. CDR3 protein: CASSWQGGPDTGELFF. The CDR3, as DNA: TGTGCCAGCTCATGGCAGGGGGGACCGGACACCGGGGAGCTGTTTTTT.

This clonotype came up once. A clone one base away is much larger, so this may be a read error. The CDR3 here is CATSRGAAGPTDTQYF. The CDR3 nucleotides read TGTGCCACCAGCAGAGGTGCGGCGGGACCAACAGATACGCAGTATTTT. This chain connects TRBV15 to TRBJ2-3, with a tentative D call TRBD2 (6 bases). CDR1 is LNHNV, CDR2 YYDKDF, per germline (reference sequence). V lost 1 base to trimming and J lost 3 bases, with 14 bases between them. The CDR3 length is 16 residues.

This clonotype was seen more than once but under ten times. The rearrangement joins TRBV6-2 or TRBV6-3 to TRBJ2-7, with 11 nucleotides matching TRBD1. Losses at the gene ends were 4 bases for V and 3 bases for J; bases not matched to a gene: 11. CDR1 and CDR2 from the germline V gene are MNHEY and SVGEGT. There are 17 residues in the CDR3. DNA for the CDR3: TGTGCCAGCAGTTCCGGCTACCGGGACAGGGGGTACTACGAGCAGTACTTC. Translated, it gives CASSSGYRDRGYYEQYF.